This T cell receptor (beta chain) was identified in a study of post-analysis software for immune sequencing data. In the study overall: Relapsing-remitting, secondary progressive and progressive-relapsing courses of multiple sclerosis were included.

Findings of the study overall: People with multiple sclerosis had a significantly lower normalized Chao1 diversity than controls did. Co-batched samples clustered tightly together by F measure. Patients had higher frequencies than controls of roughly five TRBV segments, including TRBV5-6, TRBV5-1 and TRBV20-1.

Regarding this clonotype: As yet, its antigen is unknown.

Incorporated into the TCR beta cDNA libraries were unique molecular identifiers, which served to reduce PCR and sequencing biases. Once roughly 0.85 to 11 million T cells were used, some 500,000 cDNA molecules resulted. TCRdb re-called the PCR reads with MiXCR, one entry per CDR3 protein. Altogether roughly 800,000 distinct CDR3 sequences are present, around 42% being singletons, with the ten largest covering over 4.5%. The germline CDR1 and CDR2 sequences are LGHDT and YNNKEL (reference sequence). The CDR3 is 21 residues long. V shed 0 bases and J 0 bases; nucleotides not matched to a gene: 17. The sequencing input was blood. The chain employs TRBV3-1 and TRBJ2-1; 7 nucleotides match TRBD2. This clonotype originated in a girl aged 5 to 17 with multiple sclerosis. The CDR3 coding sequence is TGTGCCAGCAGCCAAGATTCGCTTCTGGGCGGGAGTTCCCTCTCCTACAATGAGCAGTTCTTC. Translation: CASSQDSLLGGSSLSYNEQFF.